Each of the 11 T cell receptor beta chains below was sequenced from the same sample in a study of T cell clonality in common variable immunodeficiency. Data came from immunoSEQ multiplex PCR; TCRdb stores just in-frame clones and leaves some out. The sample has about 44,000 clones, none seen only once. What was sequenced was peripheral blood mononuclear cells. These receptors were obtained from a person between 18 and 75 years old in good health.

This clone came up many times. The sequenced fragment ends 3 residues before the CDR3 boundary, so the rest is inferred from the germline J gene. This rearrangement joins TRBV19 to TRBJ2-7, with 10 bases lining up with TRBD1. After removal of 4 bases from V and 2 bases from J, the junction contained 11 bases not matched to a gene. The germline V gene encodes CDR1 LNHDA and CDR2 SQIVND (reference sequence). There are 17 residues in the CDR3. Here the CDR3 reads CASSTGTGALDAYEQYF. Partial CDR3 DNA: TGTGCCAGTAGTACCGGGACAGGGGCCCTCGACGCCTACGAG. Filled out from reference TRBV19 and TRBJ2-7, the complete variable domain reads DGGITQSPKYLFRKEGQNVTLSCEQNLNHDAMYWYRQDPGQGLRLIYYSQIVNDFQKGDIAEGYSVSREKKESFPLTVTSAQKNPTAFYLCASSTGTGALDAYEQYFGPGTRLTVT.

This clone was seen many times. The CDR3 end lies 3 residues beyond the end of the read and is filled in from the germline J gene. The chain uses TRBV5-4 and TRBJ1-2; 9 bases match TRBD1. Germline CDR1 reads SGHNT; CDR2 reads YYREEE (reference sequence). The junction had 6 bases not matched to a gene; V was cut back by 0 bases and J by 6 bases. CDR3 length: 15 amino acids. CDR3 residues: CASSLERQGVNGYTF. Partial CDR3 DNA: TGTGCCAGCAGCTTGGAGAGACAGGGGGTGAATGGC.

There are many counts of this clone. The CDR3 extends 3 residues past the end of the read, so its final part is completed from the germline J gene. The J gene is TRBJ1-6, the V gene TRBV4-1, with D possibly TRBD1 on 6 matching bases. Trimming stripped 4 bases from V and 9 bases from J, with 22 bases between. CDR3 size: 17 residues. CDR1 and CDR2 (germline): MGHRA, YSYEKL. The covered CDR3 bases are TGCGCCAGCAGCCCGAAAGATCGGACAGCGGGGACTTCACCC. This codes for CASSPKDRTAGTSP. In full, the CDR3 is CASSPKDRTAGTSPLHF.

This clone has ten or more counts. The read ends 3 residues shy of where the CDR3 ends; the end is completed using the germline J gene. This sequence joins TRBV11-2 and TRBJ2-1; TRBD2 matches 12 bases. J gave up 8 bases and V 1 base, and 3 bases lay outside the gene matches. The germline V gene has CDR1 SGHAT and CDR2 FQNNGV. The CDR3 covers 15 residues. The sequenced CDR3 bases are TGTGCCAGCAGCTTAGGGGCTAGCGGGGGGGATGAG. Its translation: CASSLGASGGDE. The whole CDR3 is CASSLGASGGDEQFF.

Ten or more counts support this clone. The read comes to an end 3 residues before the CDR3 does, leaving the germline J gene to fill in the end. The rearrangement links TRBV7-9 to TRBJ1-2; 7 positions match TRBD1. The CDR3 runs to 15 residues. Looked up from germline, CDR1 is SEHNR and CDR2 is FQNEAQ (reference sequence). The trim removed 4 bases at V and 2 bases at J, leaving 7 bases unmatched. This CDR3 is CASSSSKGQNYGYTF. The DNA read from the CDR3 is TGTGCCAGCAGCTCCTCAAAGGGACAGAACTATGGC.

This clone was picked up many times. Read data end 3 residues before the CDR3 end; the end is taken from the germline J gene. The rearrangement joins TRBV7-6 to TRBJ2-3; TRBD1 aligns across 7 bases. Germline-derived CDR1 and CDR2 are SGHVS and FNYEAQ. V gave up 2 bases and J gave up 2 bases; unmatched junction bases: 4. The CDR3 is 15 amino acids. The CDR3 is CASSLIGTATDTQYF. The CDR3 DNA, read in part, is TGTGCCAGCAGCTTAATCGGGACAGCCACAGATACG.

This clone was seen ten or more times. The CDR3 loop is CASRDTFYEQYF. The CDR3 bases that were read are TGTGCCAGCAGGGACACCTTCTACGAG. This chain uses TRBV28 with TRBJ2-7, with a possible D match to TRBD1 (5 bases). Read data end 3 residues before the CDR3 end; the end is taken from the germline J gene. CDR3 length: 12 residues. In germline, CDR1 is MDHEN, CDR2 SYDVKM. Trimming shortened V by 6 bases and J by 3 bases, and 9 bases separated the two germline ends. Filled out from reference TRBV28 and TRBJ2-7, the complete variable domain reads DVKVTQSSRYLVKRTGEKVFLECVQDMDHENMFWYRQDPGLGLRLIYFSYDVKMKEKGDIPEGYSVSREKKERFSLILESASTNQTSMYLCASRDTFYEQYFGPGTRLTVT.

The table lists this clone with many counts. Coverage ceases 3 residues before the CDR3 finishes, and the germline J gene fills in the end. The gene calls are TRBV7-8 and TRBJ2-7; 11 bases fit TRBD2. V trimming: 4 bases; J trimming: 3 bases; junction bases outside the gene matches: 5. This CDR3 region has 15 residues. Germline CDR1 is SGHVS and CDR2 is FQNEAQ. CDR3: CASSSPGLADYEQYF. CDR3 bases read: TGTGCCAGCAGCTCCCCGGGACTAGCGGACTACGAG. The full variable domain, in which reference TRBV7-8 and TRBJ2-7 provide the parts outside the CDR3, is GAGVSQSPRYKVAKRGQDVALRCDPISGHVSLFWYQQALGQGPEFLTYFQNEAQLDKSGLPSDRFFAERPEGSVSTLKIQRTQQEDSAVYLCASSSPGLADYEQYFGPGTRLTVT.

This clone was counted ten times or more. One end of the junction varies from germline; a read error may be responsible. Coverage ceases 3 residues before the CDR3 finishes, and the germline J gene fills in the end. The V and J genes are TRBV4-2 and TRBJ1-4; D uncertain. Per the germline V gene, CDR1 is LGHNA and CDR2 is YNFKEQ. CDR3 length equals 15 residues. The covered CDR3 bases are TGCGCCAGCAGCCAAGATCTGAGGTTCAATGAAAAA. Protein: CASSQDLRFNEK. The whole CDR3 reads CASSQDLRFNEKLFF.

This clone was counted ten times or more. The read ends 3 residues shy of where the CDR3 ends; the end is completed using the germline J gene. The rearrangement joins TRBV18 to TRBJ2-1; perhaps TRBD2 as D (6 bases). The V gene's germline CDR1 is KGHSH and CDR2 LQKENI. V shed 5 bases and J shed 7 bases, with 12 bases lying between them. This CDR3 region has 13 residues. The CDR3 protein is CASSSGRGNEQFF. CDR3 DNA (partial): TGTGCCAGCTCATCGGGGCGGGGAAATGAG.

In its sample, this clone was seen many times. Coverage ceases 3 residues before the CDR3 finishes, and the germline J gene fills in the end. The V gene is TRBV5-1, the J gene TRBJ2-3; 9 positions agree with TRBD2. Looked up from germline, CDR1 is SGHRS and CDR2 is YFSETQ. The junction had 11 bases not matched to a gene; V was cut back by 4 bases and J by 2 bases. The CDR3 loop spans 17 amino acids. The CDR3: CASSPGLATPPTDTQYF. The sequenced CDR3 bases are TGCGCCAGCAGCCCGGGACTAGCCACCCCCCCCACAGATACG.